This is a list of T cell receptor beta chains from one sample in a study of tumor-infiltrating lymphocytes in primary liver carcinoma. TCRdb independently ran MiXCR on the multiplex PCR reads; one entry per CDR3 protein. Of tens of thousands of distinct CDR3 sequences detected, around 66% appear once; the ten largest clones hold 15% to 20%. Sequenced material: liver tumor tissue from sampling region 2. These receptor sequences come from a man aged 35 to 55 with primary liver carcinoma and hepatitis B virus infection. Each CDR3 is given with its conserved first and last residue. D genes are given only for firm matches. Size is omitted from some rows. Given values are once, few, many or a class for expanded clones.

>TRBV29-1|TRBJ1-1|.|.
CSVEAGWGMNAEALF
TGCAGTGTTGAAGCGGGGTGGGGAATGAACGCTGAAGCTTTATTT
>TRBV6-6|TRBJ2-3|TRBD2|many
CASRPQGTSGLTDTQYF
TGTGCCAGCAGACCGCAGGGTACTAGCGGTCTCACAGATACGCAGTATTTT
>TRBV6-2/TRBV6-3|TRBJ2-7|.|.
CTSSISSYGQYF
TGTACCAGCAGTATATCCTCCTACGGGCAATACTTC
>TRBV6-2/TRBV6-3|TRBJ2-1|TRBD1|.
CAGGQVPGGEQLF
TGTGCCGGCGGACAGGTCCCAGGGGGTGAGCAGTTATTC
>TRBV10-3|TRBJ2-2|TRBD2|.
CAISDQEGAGATNTGDLFF
TGTGCCATCAGTGACCAGGAGGGAGCGGGAGCCACGAACACCGGGGACCTGTTTTTT
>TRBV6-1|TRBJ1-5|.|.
CVSSRTGKGNQPQHF
TGTGTCAGCAGTCGGACGGGCAAGGGCAATCAGCCCCAGCATTTT
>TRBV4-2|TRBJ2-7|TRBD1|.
CASSQDDRGHEQYF
TGTGCCAGTAGCCAAGATGACAGGGGCCATGAGCAGTACTTC
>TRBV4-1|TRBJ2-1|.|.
CASSQIEGCNEQFF
TGCGCCAGCAGCCAAATTGAGGGGTGTAATGAGCAGTTCTTT
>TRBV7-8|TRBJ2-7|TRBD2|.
CTSGVTSGARSEQYF
TGTACCAGCGGCGTAACTAGCGGAGCTAGGTCCGAGCAGTACTTC
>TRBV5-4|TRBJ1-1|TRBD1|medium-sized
CASSLRQGGDTEAFF
TGTGCCAGCAGCTTGCGACAGGGCGGGGACACTGAAGCTTTCTTT
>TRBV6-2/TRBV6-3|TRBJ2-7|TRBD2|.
CASTKLAGRSYEQYF
TGTGCCAGCACAAAACTAGCGGGAAGATCCTACGAGCAGTACTTC
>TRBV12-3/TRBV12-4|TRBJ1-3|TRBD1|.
CASRTTGEGNIIYF
TGTGCCAGCAGAACGACAGGGGAGGGAAACATCATATATTTT
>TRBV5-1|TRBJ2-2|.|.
CASSLPEAKTGELSF
TGCGCCAGCAGCTTACCAGAAGCGAAGACCGGGGAGCTGTCTTTT
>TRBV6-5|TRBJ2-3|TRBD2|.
CANSYSLAGYTYTQYF
TGTGCCAACAGTTACTCTTTAGCGGGGTACACATATACGCAGTATTTT
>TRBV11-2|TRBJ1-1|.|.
CASNLSLNTEAFF
TGTGCCAGCAACTTAAGCCTGAACACTGAAGCCTTCTTT
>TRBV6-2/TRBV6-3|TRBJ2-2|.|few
CASSLYTGELFF
TGTGCCAGTAGCTTATACACCGGGGAGCTGTTTTTT
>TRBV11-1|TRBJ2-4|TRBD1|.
CACSSQGQGASKNIQYF
TGTGCCTGCAGCTCTCAGGGACAGGGAGCATCAAAAAACATTCAGTACTTT
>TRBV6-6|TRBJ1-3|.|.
CASSAANAIYF
TGTGCCAGCAGTGCGGCAAACGCCATATATTTC
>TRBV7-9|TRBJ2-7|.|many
CASSSSGTPSEQYF
TGTGCCAGCAGCTCCTCCGGGACTCCCTCCGAGCAGTACTTC
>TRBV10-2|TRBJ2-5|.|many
CASSGSSRQETQYF
TGCGCCAGCAGTGGTAGTTCCAGACAAGAGACCCAGTACTTC
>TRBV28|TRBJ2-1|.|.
CASSFEPNEQFF
TGTGCCAGCAGTTTTGAGCCGAATGAACAGTTCTTC
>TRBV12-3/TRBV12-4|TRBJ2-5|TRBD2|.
CASSVGRGEETQYF
TGTGCCAGCAGCGTCGGACGGGGGGAAGAGACTCAGTACTTC
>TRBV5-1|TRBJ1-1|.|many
CASSLEPSGSTFF
TGCGCCAGCAGCTTGGAACCGTCGGGTTCGACTTTCTTT
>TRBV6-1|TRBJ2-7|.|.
CASTLRSGQGSYEQYF
TGTGCCAGCACCCTACGGTCAGGGCAGGGCTCCTACGAGCAGTACTTC
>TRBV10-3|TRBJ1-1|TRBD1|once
CAISGQGLDTEAFF
TGTGCCATCAGCGGACAGGGTCTGGACACTGAAGCCTTCTTT
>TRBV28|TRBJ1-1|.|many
CASSLQSNTEAFF
TGTGCCAGCAGCTTACAGTCCAACACTGAAGCTTTCTTT
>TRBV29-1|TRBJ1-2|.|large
CSVEAEEGVDGYTF
TGCAGCGTTGAAGCGGAAGAAGGGGTGGATGGCTACACCTTC
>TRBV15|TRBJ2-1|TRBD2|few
CATSRDTGGLSYDEQFF
TGTGCCACCAGCAGAGACACGGGAGGTTTATCTTATGATGAGCAGTTCTTC
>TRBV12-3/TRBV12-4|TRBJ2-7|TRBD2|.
CARTLTGGAYEQYF
TGTGCCCGCACACTAACGGGAGGGGCCTACGAGCAGTACTTC
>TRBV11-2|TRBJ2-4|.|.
CATTTSAVAKNIQYF
TGTGCCACCACAACTTCAGCGGTAGCCAAAAACATTCAGTACTTC
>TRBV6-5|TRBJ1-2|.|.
CVSSPQGTANYGYAF
TGTGTCAGCAGCCCACAGGGAACCGCTAACTATGGCTACGCCTTC
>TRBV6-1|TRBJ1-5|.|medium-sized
CASSEAGQGSQPQHF
TGTGCCAGCAGTGAAGCGGGGCAGGGCAGTCAGCCCCAGCATTTT
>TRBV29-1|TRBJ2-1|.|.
CSVVAGHNEHFF
TGCAGCGTTGTGGCAGGCCACAATGAGCATTTCTTC
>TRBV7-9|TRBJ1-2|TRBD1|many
CASSLVAGQGSRNYGYTF
TGTGCCAGCAGCTTAGTAGCGGGACAGGGATCACGAAACTATGGCTACACCTTC
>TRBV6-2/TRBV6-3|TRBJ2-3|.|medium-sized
CASRPSADTQYF
TGTGCCAGCAGGCCCTCTGCGGATACGCAGTATTTT
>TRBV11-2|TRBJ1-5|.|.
CAGRLKGGLSNQPQHF
TGTGCCGGCAGACTAAAAGGGGGACTGTCGAATCAGCCCCAGCATTTT
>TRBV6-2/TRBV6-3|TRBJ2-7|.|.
CASSPWTSRGYDQYF
TGTGCCAGCAGCCCCTGGACGTCGCGGGGCTACGACCAGTACTTC
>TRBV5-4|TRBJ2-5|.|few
CASSMPGGMKETQYF
TGTGCCAGCAGCATGCCTGGAGGGATGAAAGAGACCCAGTACTTC
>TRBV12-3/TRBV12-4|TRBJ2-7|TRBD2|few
CASSLRLAETHTYELYF
TGTGCCAGCAGTTTACGGCTAGCGGAGACCCACACCTACGAGCTGTACTTC
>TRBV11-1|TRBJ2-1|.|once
CTNSFSEIHEQFF
TGTACCAACAGCTTTTCTGAAATCCATGAGCAATTCTTC
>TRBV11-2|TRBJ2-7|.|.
CAGSPWGYEQYF
TGCGCCGGCAGTCCCTGGGGCTACGAGCAGTACTTC
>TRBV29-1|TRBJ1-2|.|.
CSAHGIGGKYGYTF
TGCAGCGCCCACGGCATAGGGGGAAAGTACGGCTACACCTTC
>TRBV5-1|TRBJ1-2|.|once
CASRSGDYGHTF
TGCGCCAGCAGGTCAGGGGACTATGGCCACACCTTC
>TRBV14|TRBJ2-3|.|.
CASSLSRSGTQYF
TGCGCCAGCAGCCTAAGCAGGTCAGGTACGCAGTATTTT
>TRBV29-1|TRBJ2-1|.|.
CSIADRTYNEQFF
TGCAGCATTGCTGACAGGACTTACAATGAGCAGTTCTTC
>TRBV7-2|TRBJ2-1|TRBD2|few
CASSLVGTSNYNEQFF
TGTGCCAGCAGCTTAGTTGGGACTAGCAACTACAATGAGCAGTTCTTC